The 31 T cell receptor beta chains given below trace back to one sample, sequenced in a study of shared clonotypes between healthy human individuals. Profiling relied on immunoSEQ multiplex PCR, and the TCRdb table lists in-frame clones only, not all of them. The top ten hold under 2% of the sample, which has about 2.1 million clones, around 93% seen once. Naive CD8 cells, CD45RO-negative and positively selected for CCR7, excluded terminally differentiated effector memory CD45RA+ cells. Material: naive CD8+ T cells from PBMCs. The receptors originated from a man between 18 and 35 years old in good health. Some clones in this sample may be carry-over from other donors' samples.

Notes on this clone: Different DNA sequences within this sample yield the same CDR3. The V call is TRBV19, the J call TRBJ1-1; a possible D gene is TRBD1 (5 bases). The CDR3 loop spans 13 amino acids. V was pared by 3 bases and J by 5 bases, with 10 bases between. CDR1 and CDR2 (germline): LNHDA, SQIVND (reference sequence). Here the CDR3 DNA reads TGTGCCAGTAGTATTCGCGGGGGGACTGAAGCTTTCTTT. Residues: CASSIRGGTEAFF.

Written as DNA, the CDR3 is TGTGCCAGCAACTTTGGCCAGGCCCAAGGTCTCACTGGCTACACCTTC. Its protein is CASNFGQAQGLTGYTF. The rearrangement links TRBV27 to TRBJ1-2, with D hard to call. Looked up from germline, CDR1 is MNHEY and CDR2 is SMNVEV (reference sequence). The CDR3 length is 16 residues. V dropped 7 bases and J dropped 7 bases, with 25 bases sitting between them.

V usage is TRBV25-1 and J usage is TRBJ1-6, with 7 positions matching TRBD1. The CDR3 covers 16 residues. Germline CDR1 is MGHDK and CDR2 is SYGVNS. Trimming at V came to 1 base and at J to 7 bases, leaving 7 bases not matched to a gene. CDR3 nucleotides: TGTGCCAGCAGTGAATGGCACAGGGACAGAAATTCACCCCTCCACTTT. This codes for CASSEWHRDRNSPLHF.

The chain recombines TRBV4-3 with TRBJ2-7; 7 bases match TRBD2. From germline, CDR1 is LGHNA and CDR2 YSLEER. Trimming cost V 0 bases and J 0 bases; bases outside gene matches: 5. The CDR3 covers 16 residues. CDR3 DNA sequence: TGCGCCAGCAGCCAAGATCGGTGGACTAGCTCCTACGAGCAGTACTTC. Translation gives CASSQDRWTSSYEQYF.

The V call is TRBV7-9, the J call TRBJ1-1; a weak D match, TRBD1 (6 bases). The V end lost 1 base, the J end lost 2 bases, and 20 bases lay between the germline ends. The CDR3 consists of 18 residues. Per the germline V gene, CDR1 is SEHNR and CDR2 is FQNEAQ (reference sequence). This CDR3 reads CASSLVPRTVSLNTEAFF. In DNA, the CDR3 is TGTGCCAGCAGCTTAGTACCTAGGACAGTGTCATTAAACACTGAAGCTTTCTTT.

This clone was recorded once. This chain uses TRBV29-1 with TRBJ2-5, with D tentatively TRBD2 (6 bases). This CDR3 spans 13 amino acids. The V gene's germline CDR1 is SQVTM and CDR2 ANQGSEA. V dropped 2 bases and J dropped 11 bases, with 18 bases sitting between them. The CDR3 DNA is TGCAGCGTTGAACTAGCGAATTACGGAGAGCAGTACTTC. Translating it yields CSVELANYGEQYF.

This chain connects TRBV6-5 to TRBJ1-2; possibly TRBD1 for D (6 bases). The germline V gene has CDR1 MNHEY and CDR2 SVGAGI. The CDR3 contains 14 residues. With 2 bases removed from V and 7 bases from J, the gap between germline ends came to 14 bases. CDR3 sequence (DNA): TGTGCCAGCAGTTACGGGCAGGGGCTGGGTGGCTACACCTTC. Residues: CASSYGQGLGGYTF.

This chain connects TRBV9 to TRBJ2-7, with D possibly TRBD2 on 5 matching bases. Trimming removed 1 base at V and 3 bases at J, with 17 bases between. Germline CDR1 and CDR2: SGDLS and YYNGEE. This CDR3 comprises 16 residues. The CDR3 region has the DNA TGTGCCAGCAGCGTACCCGCCGGGGTGGTTGGCTACGAGCAGTACTTC. Amino acids: CASSVPAGVVGYEQYF.

This clone was recorded once. The chain links TRBV11-2 to TRBJ2-3, with TRBD2 matching over 10 bases. The V gene end was trimmed by 5 bases and the J gene end by 4 bases; junction bases not matched to a gene: 12. CDR1 is SGHAT, CDR2 FQNNGV, per germline. The CDR3 is 17 residues long. The CDR3 loop is CASSQIRASGSADTQYF. The CDR3 nucleotides are TGTGCCAGCAGCCAGATCAGGGCTAGCGGGAGTGCAGATACGCAGTATTTT. The full variable domain, rest sourced from reference TRBV11-2 and TRBJ2-3, is EAGVAQSPRYKIIEKRQSVAFWCNPISGHATLYWYQQILGQGPKLLIQFQNNGVVDDSQLPKDRFSAERLKGVDSTLKIQPAKLEDSAVYLCASSQIRASGSADTQYFGPGTRLTVL.

The gene calls are TRBV19 and TRBJ2-5; 9 bases agree with TRBD1. Germline V CDR1 and CDR2: LNHDA, SQIVND (reference sequence). With V trimmed by 5 bases and J by 7 bases, 11 bases remained unmatched. This CDR3 has 15 residues. This CDR3 reads CASSELGTGLGTQYF. The CDR3 bases are TGTGCCAGTAGTGAGTTGGGGACAGGGCTTGGGACCCAGTACTTC.

The rearrangement links TRBV13 to TRBJ2-7; D is ambiguous. The germline V gene has CDR1 PRHDT and CDR2 FYEKMQ (reference sequence). The V end lost 0 bases, the J end lost 7 bases, and 13 bases lay between the germline ends. CDR3 length: 14 residues. The CDR3 DNA follows: TGTGCCAGCAGCTTAGGTGTACCCCCCATTGAGCAGTACTTC. It codes for CASSLGVPPIEQYF.

Of note for this clone: The sample holds other DNA sequences that translate to the same CDR3. The chain couples TRBV7-9 to TRBJ2-7, with D unresolved. Per the germline V gene, CDR1 is SEHNR and CDR2 is FQNEAQ (reference sequence). The CDR3 has 11 residues. V lost 2 bases and J 5 bases, leaving 4 bases between the germline ends. The chain's CDR3 is CASSLTHEQYF. CDR3 nucleotides: TGTGCCAGCAGCTTAACTCACGAGCAGTACTTC.

V is TRBV7-3 and J is TRBJ2-2; 10 nucleotides agree with TRBD1. CDR3 size: 17 residues. V shed 1 base and J 4 bases; nucleotides not matched to a gene: 6. Per the germline V gene, CDR1 is SGHTA and CDR2 is FQGTGA. CDR3 coding DNA: TGTGCCAGCAGCTTAAGGCCGACAGGGGGCACCACCGGGGAGCTGTTTTTT. Amino acid sequence: CASSLRPTGGTTGELFF.

Note on this clone: Different DNA sequences within this sample yield the same CDR3. The gene calls are TRBV29-1 and TRBJ2-7; TRBD2 matches 11 bases. V lost 2 bases, J lost 4 bases, and 4 bases stayed unmatched. This CDR3 spans 14 amino acids. CDR1 SQVTM and CDR2 ANQGSEA come from the germline V gene. The CDR3 DNA reads TGCAGCGTTGAAACTAGCGGGAGTTCGTACGAGCAGTACTTC. This codes for CSVETSGSSYEQYF.

The CDR3 protein is CASSGHTGGVEAFF. For the CDR3, the DNA is TGTGCCAGCAGTGGACACACAGGGGGGGTTGAAGCTTTCTTT. The rearrangement uses TRBV6-1 and TRBJ1-1, with 8 bases lining up with TRBD1. V gave up 4 bases and J gave up 7 bases; unmatched junction bases: 8. Germline loops: CDR1 MNHNS, CDR2 SASEGT. This CDR3 is built from 14 residues.

In the case of this clone: Other DNA sequences in the same sample also yield this CDR3. The V call is TRBV9, the J call TRBJ2-2, with D possibly being TRBD2 (5 bases). Trimming cost V 0 bases and J 0 bases, with 9 bases left between them. The germline gives CDR1 SGDLS, CDR2 YYNGEE. The CDR3 is 16 amino acids. The CDR3 DNA reads TGTGCCAGCAGCGTAGTCGGTAGCGCGAACACCGGGGAGCTGTTTTTT. Translating gives CASSVVGSANTGELFF.

A single count supports this clone. The CDR3 DNA reads TGTGCCAGCAGTTTCTTGGGACTAGCGGAATCCTCAAACGACAATGAGCAGTTCTTC. It is translated as CASSFLGLAESSNDNEQFF. The rearrangement uses TRBV28 and TRBJ2-1, with TRBD2 matching over 11 bases. This CDR3 region has 19 residues. The V gene's germline CDR1 is MDHEN and CDR2 SYDVKM. The V segment lost 3 bases and the J segment 5 bases; nucleotides outside the gene matches: 15.

This sequence joins TRBV12-2 and TRBJ2-5; TRBD1 is the table's D call, not checked against the DNA. TRBV12-2 is a pseudogene segment. The CDR3 loop spans 11 amino acids. CDR3 sequence: CASPGGKTQYF. The CDR3 nucleotides read TGTGCAAGTCCAGGGGGAAAGACCCAGTACTTC.

This chain uses TRBV10-3 with TRBJ1-2; TRBD1 might be the D (6 bases). The V gene lost 2 bases and the J gene lost 3 bases, with 16 bases spanning the gap. The CDR3 extends over 16 amino acids. Germline-derived CDR1 and CDR2 are ENHRY and SYGVKD. The CDR3, as DNA: TGTGCCATCAGTGAGCCCCCAGTTCGGACAGACTATGGCTACACCTTC. Translating it yields CAISEPPVRTDYGYTF.

V usage is TRBV7-9 and J usage is TRBJ2-7; D tentatively reads TRBD1 or TRBD2 (5 bases each). The CDR3 is 15 residues long. Germline lookup yields CDR1 SEHNR and CDR2 FQNEAQ (reference sequence). V shed 3 bases and J shed 7 bases, with 19 bases lying between them. The CDR3 sequence: CASSFQGRGLLEQYF. CDR3 bases: TGTGCCAGCAGCTTCCAGGGACGGGGCCTTTTGGAGCAGTACTTC.

With regard to this clone: Other nucleotide sequences in the sample specify the same CDR3. The chain recombines TRBV5-4 with TRBJ1-2; 8 nucleotides line up with TRBD1. The germline V gene encodes CDR1 SGHNT and CDR2 YYREEE (reference sequence). With 2 bases clipped from V and 5 bases from J, the junction kept 5 bases outside the gene matches. The CDR3 loop spans 14 amino acids. The chain's CDR3 is CASSFTGGGYGYTF. The CDR3 DNA reads as TGTGCCAGCAGCTTTACAGGGGGGGGATATGGCTACACCTTC. Full variable domain (outside the CDR3, taken from reference TRBV5-4 and TRBJ1-2): ETGVTQSPTHLIKTRGQQVTLRCSSQSGHNTVSWYQQALGQGPQFIFQYYREEENGRGNFPPRFSGLQFPNYSSELNVNALELDDSALYLCASSFTGGGYGYTFGSGTRLTVV.

The V call is TRBV27, the J call TRBJ2-7, with TRBD1 identical over 7 bases. The germline V gene has CDR1 MNHEY and CDR2 SMNVEV (reference sequence). The CDR3 spans 14 residues. V was pared by 5 bases and J by 3 bases, with 7 bases of the junction left unmatched. CDR3 region: CASSGQVDFYEQYF. The CDR3 nucleotides are TGTGCCAGCAGTGGACAGGTGGACTTCTACGAGCAGTACTTC.

The V call is TRBV13, the J call TRBJ2-3; 7 bases map to TRBD2. The V and J ends lost 2 bases and 6 bases, in that order; junction bases with no gene match: 8. Germline loops: CDR1 PRHDT, CDR2 FYEKMQ (reference sequence). The CDR3 sequence is 15 residues long. The CDR3, as DNA: TGTGCCAGCAGCTTACGGGGAGGGAGGGCCGATACGCAGTATTTT. It encodes CASSLRGGRADTQYF.

V is TRBV27 and J is TRBJ2-2; 9 bases fit TRBD1. Germline V lookup: CDR1 MNHEY, CDR2 SMNVEV (reference sequence). The CDR3 contains 16 residues. The ends lost 5 bases at V and 6 bases at J; junction bases unmatched: 10. The CDR3 nucleotides read TGTGCCAGCAGTACCCGGACAGGGGTTCTGGCCGGGGAGCTGTTTTTT. Translated: CASSTRTGVLAGELFF.

The chain uses TRBV28 and TRBJ2-5, with D possibly matching TRBD2 (5 bases). The J call may not be correct, given that the DNA end is closer to TRBJ2-7. Germline CDR1 MDHEN, CDR2 SYDVKM. The CDR3 runs to 14 residues. CDR3 sequence: CASSSPYAGYEQYF. The CDR3 coding sequence is TGTGCCAGCAGTTCTCCTTATGCGGGCTACGAGCAGTACTTC.

The V gene is TRBV27, the J gene TRBJ2-3; 7 bases are a match to TRBD1. The J segment lost 4 bases and the V segment lost 8 bases, leaving 9 bases of the junction unmatched. The germline V gene has CDR1 MNHEY and CDR2 SMNVEV (reference sequence). The CDR3 extends over 14 amino acids. CDR3 residues: CASGPTGLPDTQYF. The CDR3 DNA is TGTGCCAGCGGGCCGACAGGGCTGCCAGATACGCAGTATTTT.

The chain has TRBV6-5 and TRBJ2-1; 12 nucleotides agree with TRBD2. The germline V gene has CDR1 MNHEY and CDR2 SVGAGI. V lost 6 bases to trimming and J lost 9 bases; unmatched junction nucleotides: 9. The CDR3 is made up of 15 amino acids. The CDR3 spells CASSPQGLAGSEQFF. The CDR3 DNA reads as TGTGCCAGCAGCCCCCAGGGACTAGCGGGTAGTGAGCAGTTCTTC.

In the case of this clone: Given a much more abundant clone one base away, this may be a read error. Other DNA sequences from this sample encode an identical CDR3 as well. This rearrangement joins TRBV5-6 to TRBJ2-7; no firm D call. The V gene lost 2 bases and the J gene lost 3 bases, with 3 bases spanning the gap. Germline CDR1 and CDR2: SGHDT and YYEEEE. There are 11 residues in the CDR3. CDR3 in DNA: TGTGCCAGCAGCTTATTCTACGAGCAGTACTTC. It is translated as CASSLFYEQYF.

V and J are TRBV30 and TRBJ1-5; D is perhaps TRBD1 (5 bases). The length of the CDR3 is 14 residues. Germline CDR1 reads GTSNPN; CDR2 reads SVGIG (reference sequence). The V gene lost 0 bases and the J gene lost 4 bases, with 10 bases spanning the gap. In DNA form, the CDR3 reads TGTGCCTGGAGTGTAGGCTCAGGGAATCAGCCCCAGCATTTT. Translation: CAWSVGSGNQPQHF.

The chain uses TRBV7-9 and TRBJ2-2; D may correspond to TRBD1 or TRBD2 (5 bases each). There are 16 residues in the CDR3. Trimming removed 8 bases at V and 1 base at J, with 17 bases between. Germline V gene data show CDR1 as SEHNR and CDR2 as FQNEAQ (reference sequence). CDR3 nucleotides: TGTGCCAGCCCCTTCGCCGGGACGGAGAACACCGGGGAGCTGTTTTTT. This sequence encodes CASPFAGTENTGELFF.

CDR3 protein: CASSLRAGVYNEQFF. The CDR3 DNA reads as TGTGCCAGCAGTTTGAGGGCAGGGGTGTACAATGAGCAGTTCTTC. The rearrangement links TRBV27 to TRBJ2-1; TRBD1 might be the D (6 bases). The CDR3 loop spans 15 amino acids. With 3 bases removed from V and 4 bases from J, the gap between germline ends came to 13 bases. Germline V gene sequence: CDR1 MNHEY, CDR2 SMNVEV (reference sequence).